Reported below is one T cell receptor (beta chain). What it binds is not known. Sequence at one end of the junction differs from germline and may be a read error. This CDR3 has 16 residues. CDR1 SEHNR and CDR2 FQNEAQ come from the germline V gene (reference sequence). The data were obtained in a study of cytomegalovirus exposure and HLA in healthy donors. Study-level findings and limits: Later analysis identified several of the most significant clusters that appeared linked to common viral pathogens. The authors later found HLA-associated TCR beta chains more clonally expanded than equally common others.

The PCR ran on 60 Vbeta and 13 Jbeta primers. Measured with immunoSEQ multiplex PCR; TCRdb has only the in-frame clones, and not every one. The sample shows about 130,000 clones, under 85% of them seen only once. The source is a woman aged 50 to 60 in good health and CMV-seropositive. The chain is built from TRBV7-9 and TRBJ2-2; the match to TRBD1 covers 9 bases. The sample was PBMCs. Here the CDR3 DNA reads TGTTCCAGCAGCTCGACCCGGGACAGGGTCACCGGGGAGCTGTTTTTT. As protein: CSSSSTRDRVTGELFF.